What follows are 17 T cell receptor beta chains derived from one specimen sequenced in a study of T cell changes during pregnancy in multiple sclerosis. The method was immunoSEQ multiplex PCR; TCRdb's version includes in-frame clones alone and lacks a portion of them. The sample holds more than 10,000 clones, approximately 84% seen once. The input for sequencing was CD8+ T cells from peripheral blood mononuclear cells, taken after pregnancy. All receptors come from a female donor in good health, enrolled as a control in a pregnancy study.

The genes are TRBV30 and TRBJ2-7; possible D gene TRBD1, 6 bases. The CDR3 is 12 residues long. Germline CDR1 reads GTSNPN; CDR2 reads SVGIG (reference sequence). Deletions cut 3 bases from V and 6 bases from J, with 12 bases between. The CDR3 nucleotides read TGTGCCTGGAGCAGGGGCAAGGGCGAGCAGTACTTC. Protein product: CAWSRGKGEQYF.

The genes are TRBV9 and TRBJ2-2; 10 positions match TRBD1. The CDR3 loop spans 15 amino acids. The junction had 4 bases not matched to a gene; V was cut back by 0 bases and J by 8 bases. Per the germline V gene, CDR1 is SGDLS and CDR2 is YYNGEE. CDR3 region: CASSVGDRGWGELFF. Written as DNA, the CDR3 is TGTGCCAGCAGCGTAGGGGACAGGGGTTGGGGGGAGCTGTTTTTT.

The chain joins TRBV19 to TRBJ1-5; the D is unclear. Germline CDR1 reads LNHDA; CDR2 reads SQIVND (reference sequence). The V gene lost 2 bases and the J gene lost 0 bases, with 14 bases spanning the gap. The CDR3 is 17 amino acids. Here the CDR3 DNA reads TGTGCCAGTAGTATATCGGTTGGAGGAACTAGCAATCAGCCCCAGCATTTT. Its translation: CASSISVGGTSNQPQHF. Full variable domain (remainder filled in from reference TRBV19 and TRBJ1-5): DGGITQSPKYLFRKEGQNVTLSCEQNLNHDAMYWYRQDPGQGLRLIYYSQIVNDFQKGDIAEGYSVSREKKESFPLTVTSAQKNPTAFYLCASSISVGGTSNQPQHFGDGTRLSIL.

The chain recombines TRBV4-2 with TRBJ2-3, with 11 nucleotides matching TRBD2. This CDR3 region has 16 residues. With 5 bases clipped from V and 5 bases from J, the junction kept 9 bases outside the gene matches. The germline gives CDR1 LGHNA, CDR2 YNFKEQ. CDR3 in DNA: TGTGCCAGCAGCTACCTCGGGACTAGCGGCCAAGATACGCAGTATTTT. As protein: CASSYLGTSGQDTQYF.

CDR3 loop: CASSERIGLAGVNEQFF. The DNA of the CDR3 is TGTGCCAGCAGTGAAAGGATAGGTCTAGCGGGGGTCAATGAGCAGTTCTTC. This chain connects TRBV25-1 to TRBJ2-1; 10 bases line up with TRBD2. The junction had 10 bases not matched to a gene; V was cut back by 2 bases and J by 6 bases. This CDR3 region has 17 residues. Per the germline V gene, CDR1 is MGHDK and CDR2 is SYGVNS.

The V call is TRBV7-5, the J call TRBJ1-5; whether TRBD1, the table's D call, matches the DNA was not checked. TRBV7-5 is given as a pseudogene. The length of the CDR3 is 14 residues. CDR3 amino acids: CARRGEQGGQPQHF. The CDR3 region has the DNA TGTGCCAGAAGAGGGGAACAGGGTGGTCAGCCCCAGCATTTT.

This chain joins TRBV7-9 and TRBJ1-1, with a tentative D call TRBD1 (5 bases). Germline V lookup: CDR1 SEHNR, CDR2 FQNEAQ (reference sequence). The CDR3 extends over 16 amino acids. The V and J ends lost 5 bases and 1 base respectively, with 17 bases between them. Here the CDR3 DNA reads TGTGCCAGCAGCCGGAATCAGGGAGGTTCGAACACTGAAGCTTTCTTT. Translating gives CASSRNQGGSNTEAFF. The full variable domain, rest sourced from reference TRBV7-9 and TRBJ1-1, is DTGVSQNPRHKITKRGQNVTFRCDPISEHNRLYWYRQTLGQGPEFLTYFQNEAQLEKSRLLSDRFSAERPKGSFSTLEIQRTEQGDSAMYLCASSRNQGGSNTEAFFGQGTRLTVV.

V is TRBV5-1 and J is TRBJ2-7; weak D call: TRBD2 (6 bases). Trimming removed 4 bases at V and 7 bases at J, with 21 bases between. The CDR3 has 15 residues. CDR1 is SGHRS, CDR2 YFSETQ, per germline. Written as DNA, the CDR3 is TGCGCCAGCAGCCCGGAGGGGCTGCCCGGGCCGGAGCAGTACTTC. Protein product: CASSPEGLPGPEQYF.

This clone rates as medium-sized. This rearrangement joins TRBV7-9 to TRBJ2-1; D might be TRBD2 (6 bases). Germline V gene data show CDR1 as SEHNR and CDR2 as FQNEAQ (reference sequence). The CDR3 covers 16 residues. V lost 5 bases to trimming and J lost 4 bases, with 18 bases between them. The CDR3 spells CASSEVTGGNYNEQFF. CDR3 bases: TGTGCCAGCAGCGAGGTTACAGGAGGGAATTACAATGAGCAGTTCTTC. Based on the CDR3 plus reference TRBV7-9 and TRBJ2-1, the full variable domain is DTGVSQNPRHKITKRGQNVTFRCDPISEHNRLYWYRQTLGQGPEFLTYFQNEAQLEKSRLLSDRFSAERPKGSFSTLEIQRTEQGDSAMYLCASSEVTGGNYNEQFFGPGTRLTVL.

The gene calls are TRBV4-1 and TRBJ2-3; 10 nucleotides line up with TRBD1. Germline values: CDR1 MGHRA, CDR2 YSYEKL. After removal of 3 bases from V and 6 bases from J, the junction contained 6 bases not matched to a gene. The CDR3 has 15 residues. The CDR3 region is CASSQGTGAWDTQYF. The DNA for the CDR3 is TGCGCCAGCAGCCAGGGGACAGGGGCGTGGGATACGCAGTATTTT.

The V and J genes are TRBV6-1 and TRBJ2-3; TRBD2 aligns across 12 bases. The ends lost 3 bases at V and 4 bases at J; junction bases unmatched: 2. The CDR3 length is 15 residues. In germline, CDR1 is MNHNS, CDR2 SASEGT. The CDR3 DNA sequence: TGTGCCAGCAGTGAGACTAGCGGGAGTTCAGATACGCAGTATTTT. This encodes CASSETSGSSDTQYF.

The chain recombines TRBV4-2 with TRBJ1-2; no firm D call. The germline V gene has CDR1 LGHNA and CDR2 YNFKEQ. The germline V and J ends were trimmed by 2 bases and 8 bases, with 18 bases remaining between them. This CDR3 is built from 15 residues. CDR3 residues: CASSQPPGEGGGYTF. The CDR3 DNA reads TGTGCCAGCAGCCAACCTCCCGGGGAAGGAGGGGGCTACACCTTC.

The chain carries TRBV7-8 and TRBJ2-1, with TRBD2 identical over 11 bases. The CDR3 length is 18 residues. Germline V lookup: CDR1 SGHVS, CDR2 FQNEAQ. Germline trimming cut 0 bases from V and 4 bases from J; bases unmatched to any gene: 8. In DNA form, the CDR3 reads TGTGCCAGCAGCTTAGCGCTCACTAGCGGGAGTCTATACAATGAGCAGTTCTTC. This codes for CASSLALTSGSLYNEQFF.

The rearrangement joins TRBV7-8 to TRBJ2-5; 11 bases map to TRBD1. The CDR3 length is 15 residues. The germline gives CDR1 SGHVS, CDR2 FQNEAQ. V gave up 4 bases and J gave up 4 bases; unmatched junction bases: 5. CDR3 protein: CASSSDRGHGETQYF. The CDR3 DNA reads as TGTGCCAGCAGCTCGGACAGGGGGCATGGAGAGACCCAGTACTTC.

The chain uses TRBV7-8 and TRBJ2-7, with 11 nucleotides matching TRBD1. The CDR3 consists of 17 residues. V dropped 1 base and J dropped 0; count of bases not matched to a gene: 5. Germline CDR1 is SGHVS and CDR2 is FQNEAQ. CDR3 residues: CASSLGTGGAGSYEQYF. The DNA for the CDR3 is TGTGCCAGCAGCTTAGGGACAGGGGGCGCCGGCTCCTACGAGCAGTACTTC.

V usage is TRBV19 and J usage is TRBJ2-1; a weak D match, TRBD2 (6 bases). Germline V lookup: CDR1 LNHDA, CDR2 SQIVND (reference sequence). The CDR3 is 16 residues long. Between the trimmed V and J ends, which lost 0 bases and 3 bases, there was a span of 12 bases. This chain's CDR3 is CASSIESLRGYNEQFF. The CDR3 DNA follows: TGTGCCAGTAGTATAGAGAGCTTGCGGGGCTACAATGAGCAGTTCTTC. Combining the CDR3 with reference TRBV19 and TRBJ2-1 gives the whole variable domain DGGITQSPKYLFRKEGQNVTLSCEQNLNHDAMYWYRQDPGQGLRLIYYSQIVNDFQKGDIAEGYSVSREKKESFPLTVTSAQKNPTAFYLCASSIESLRGYNEQFFGPGTRLTVL.

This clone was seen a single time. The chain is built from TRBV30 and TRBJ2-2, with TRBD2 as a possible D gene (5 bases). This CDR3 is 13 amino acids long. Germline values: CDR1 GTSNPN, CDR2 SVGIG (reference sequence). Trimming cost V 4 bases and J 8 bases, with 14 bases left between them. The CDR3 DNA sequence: TGTGCCTGGAATACCGGACTTGCTGGGGAGCTGTTTTTT. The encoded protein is CAWNTGLAGELFF.